The entry that follows covers one TCR beta chain sequence. This record comes from a study of blood T cells in healthy people across ages. The second PCR ran about 6 to 12 cycles with a sample-barcoded 5' primer and J-beta primers. TCRdb re-derived calls from the 5' RACE reads in MiXCR, one entry per CDR3 protein. The top ten hold 10% to 15% of the sample, which has around 1,000,000 distinct CDR3 sequences, more than 30% seen once. The CDR3 has 14 residues. V lost 5 bases, J lost 5 bases, and 14 bases lay in between. The germline gives CDR1 SGHTA, CDR2 FQGNSA. The chain employs TRBV7-2 and TRBJ2-3; D call uncertain. This TCR was sampled from a man younger than 30 in good health. Sequencing used blood. CDR3 sequence (DNA): TGTGCCAGCAGCCGTCAGTTTATCCAAGATACGCAGTATTTT. Protein product: CASSRQFIQDTQYF.